The clone carrying this T cell receptor (beta chain) was detected a few times. Authors' data handling: By means of reference gene primer amplification, nucleated cell counts were estimated. Assay: immunoSEQ multiplex PCR; the TCRdb copy retains only in-frame clones and omits some. The D gene and trimming were derived from the DNA, and the V and J assignments and clone size from that table. The table shows some 150,000 clones, with around 83% occurring only once. Recruitment covered about 25 US areas and drew participants whose ages spanned roughly 18 to 100 years. The data belong to a study of blood T cell repertoires in COVID-19. Looking at the study overall: Material from acute and convalescent COVID-19 was sourced from the United States, Italy and Spain. From T cells, B-cell-depleted T cells, or PBMCs came the material, which was cDNA or gDNA.

V lost 6 bases to trimming and J lost 4 bases, with 16 bases between them. Germline-derived CDR1 and CDR2 are ENHRY and SYGVKD. The CDR3 runs 15 residues. The J gene is TRBJ1-3, the V gene TRBV10-3; unclear D gene. The sequence derives from a woman aged 45 to 65 in a cohort exposed to, infected with or recovered from COVID-19 (not recorded which). The sample comprised PBMCs or T cells enriched from blood (not recorded which). The CDR3 DNA reads TGTGCCATCAGACCGTTAGAGGGTGCAGGAAACACCATATATTTT. Its translation is CAIRPLEGAGNTIYF.